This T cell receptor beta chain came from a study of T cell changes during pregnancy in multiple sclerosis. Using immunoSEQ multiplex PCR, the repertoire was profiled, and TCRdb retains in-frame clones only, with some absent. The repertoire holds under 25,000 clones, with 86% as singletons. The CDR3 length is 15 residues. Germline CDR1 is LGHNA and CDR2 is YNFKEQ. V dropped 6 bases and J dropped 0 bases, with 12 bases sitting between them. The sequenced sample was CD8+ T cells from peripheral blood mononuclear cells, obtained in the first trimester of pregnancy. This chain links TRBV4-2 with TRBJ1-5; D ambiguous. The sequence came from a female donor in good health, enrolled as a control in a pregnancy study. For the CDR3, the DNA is TGTGCCAGCAGAGCGGCACATAGTAGCAATCAGCCCCAGCATTTT. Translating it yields CASRAAHSSNQPQHF.